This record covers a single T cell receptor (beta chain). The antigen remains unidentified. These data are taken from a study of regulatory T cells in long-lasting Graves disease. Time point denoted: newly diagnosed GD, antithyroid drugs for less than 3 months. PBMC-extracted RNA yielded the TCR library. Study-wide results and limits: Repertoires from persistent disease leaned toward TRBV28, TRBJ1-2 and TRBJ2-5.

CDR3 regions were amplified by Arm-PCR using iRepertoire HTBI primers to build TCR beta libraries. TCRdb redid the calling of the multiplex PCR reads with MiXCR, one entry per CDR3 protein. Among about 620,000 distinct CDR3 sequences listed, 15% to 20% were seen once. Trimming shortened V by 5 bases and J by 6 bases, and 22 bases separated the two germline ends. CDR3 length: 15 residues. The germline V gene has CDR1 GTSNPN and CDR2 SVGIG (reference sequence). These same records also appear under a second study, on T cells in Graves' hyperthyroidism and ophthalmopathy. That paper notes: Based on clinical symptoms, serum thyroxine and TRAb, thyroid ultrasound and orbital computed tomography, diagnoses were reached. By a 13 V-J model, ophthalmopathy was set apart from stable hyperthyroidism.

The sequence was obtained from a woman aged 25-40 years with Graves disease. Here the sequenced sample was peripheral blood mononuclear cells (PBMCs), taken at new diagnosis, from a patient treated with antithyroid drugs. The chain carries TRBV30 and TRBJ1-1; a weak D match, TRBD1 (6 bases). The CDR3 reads CAWERRAGVGAEAFF. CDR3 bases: TGTGCCTGGGAGAGAAGGGCAGGGGTAGGAGCTGAAGCTTTCTTT.